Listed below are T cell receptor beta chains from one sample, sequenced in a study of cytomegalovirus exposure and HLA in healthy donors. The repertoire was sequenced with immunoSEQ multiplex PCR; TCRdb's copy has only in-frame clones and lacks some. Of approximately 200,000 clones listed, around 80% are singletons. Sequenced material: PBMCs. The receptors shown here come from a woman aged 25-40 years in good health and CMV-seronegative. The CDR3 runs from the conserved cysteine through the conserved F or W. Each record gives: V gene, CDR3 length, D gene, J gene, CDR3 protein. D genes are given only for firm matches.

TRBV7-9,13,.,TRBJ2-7,CASSLTRGHEQYF
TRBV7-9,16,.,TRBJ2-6,CASSSPVDTGANVLTF
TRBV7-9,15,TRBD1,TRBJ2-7,CASSPTGQGFREQYF
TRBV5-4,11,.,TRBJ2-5,CASRGQETQYF
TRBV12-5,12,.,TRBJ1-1,CASSTRGTEAFF
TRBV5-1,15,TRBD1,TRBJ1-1,CASSLLRQGDTEAFF
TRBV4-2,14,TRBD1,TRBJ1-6,CASSTGQVGSPLHF
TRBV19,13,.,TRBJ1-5,CASAGYSNQPQHF
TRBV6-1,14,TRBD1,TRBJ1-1,CASIDRGPNTEAFF
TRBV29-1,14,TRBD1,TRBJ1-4,CSVGQGVRNEKLFF
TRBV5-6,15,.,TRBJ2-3,CASSLDGPHTDTQYF
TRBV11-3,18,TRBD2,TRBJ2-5,CASSLSVPLSGGQETQYF
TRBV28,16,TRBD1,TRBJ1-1,CASSRPMGQGITEAFF
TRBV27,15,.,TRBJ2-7,CASSSPLQGSYEQYF
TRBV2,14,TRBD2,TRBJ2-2,CASSESGSGGELFF
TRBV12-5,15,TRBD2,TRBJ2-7,CASGWGTSGMTEQYF
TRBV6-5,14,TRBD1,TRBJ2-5,CASKNPGGLETQYF
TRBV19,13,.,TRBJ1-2,CASRSGTKDGYTF
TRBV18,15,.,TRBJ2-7,CASSPGGSSSYEQYF
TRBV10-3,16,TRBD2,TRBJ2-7,CAISEGPSGSIYEQYF
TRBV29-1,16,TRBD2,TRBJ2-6,CSVDSGRGRGANVLTF
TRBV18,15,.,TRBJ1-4,CASSPNRSKNEKLFF
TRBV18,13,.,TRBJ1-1,CASSPPGGTEAFF
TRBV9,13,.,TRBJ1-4,CASSAQRGEKLFF
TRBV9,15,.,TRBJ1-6,CASTSTGNYNSPLHF
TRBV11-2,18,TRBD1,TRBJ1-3,CASSLGHRDRVAGNTIYF
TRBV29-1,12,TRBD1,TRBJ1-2,CSVPGTGGIDTF
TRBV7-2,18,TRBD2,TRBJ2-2,CASSFWASGSSGSGELFF
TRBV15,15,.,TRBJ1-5,CATSRMAGANQPQHF
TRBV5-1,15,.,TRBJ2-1,CASSLVRGLNNEQFF
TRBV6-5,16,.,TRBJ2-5,CASSSPLRLGQETQYF
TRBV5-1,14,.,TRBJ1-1,CASSLAGGTTEAFF
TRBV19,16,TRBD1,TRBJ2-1,CASRDRGQLSPNEQFF